This TCR beta chain was sequenced for a study of cytomegalovirus exposure and HLA in healthy donors. Findings of the study overall: The authors assumed roughly uniform sequencing depth across donors for presence/absence analyses. 150 to 200 TCR beta chains were listed as cytomegalovirus-associated. It has been reported that TCR beta sequences accurately predicted the HLA-A and HLA-B alleles of most subjects.

Primers included in the PCR were 60 Vbeta and 13 Jbeta primers. Data came from immunoSEQ multiplex PCR; TCRdb stores just in-frame clones and leaves some out. The sample has about 78,000 clones; about three quarters are singletons. About this clone: The target antigen is unknown.

Germline V lookup: CDR1 LNHDA, CDR2 SQIVND (reference sequence). This CDR3 is 13 amino acids long. J lost 4 bases, V lost 7 bases, and 6 bases had no gene match. What was sequenced was PBMCs. The TCR was taken from a woman aged 40 to 55 in good health and CMV-seropositive. V usage is TRBV19 and J usage is TRBJ2-5; the match to TRBD2 covers 7 bases. The CDR3 region has the DNA TGTGCCAGTAATGGGAGGGACGGAGAGACCCAGTACTTC. This codes for CASNGRDGETQYF. Together with reference TRBV19 and TRBJ2-5, the CDR3 gives the full variable domain: DGGITQSPKYLFRKEGQNVTLSCEQNLNHDAMYWYRQDPGQGLRLIYYSQIVNDFQKGDIAEGYSVSREKKESFPLTVTSAQKNPTAFYLCASNGRDGETQYFGPGTRLLVL.